What follows are 30 T cell receptor beta chains derived from one specimen sequenced in a study of shared clonotypes between healthy human individuals. The repertoire was sequenced with immunoSEQ multiplex PCR; TCRdb's copy has only in-frame clones and lacks some. The sample lists about 2 million clones, just under 95% seen once, with 0.85% to 1.2% in the top ten. Naive CD8 cells, CD45RO-negative and positively selected for CCR7, excluded terminally differentiated effector memory CD45RA+ cells. The sequenced material came from naive CD8+ T cells sorted from blood. These receptors were taken from a man younger than 35 in good health.

The rearrangement links TRBV5-1 to TRBJ2-3, with 7 nucleotides matching TRBD2. V was pared by 0 bases and J by 2 bases, with 6 bases of the junction left unmatched. In germline, CDR1 is SGHRS, CDR2 YFSETQ. The CDR3 is made up of 16 amino acids. This chain's CDR3 is CASSLVSGQNTDTQYF. The CDR3, as DNA: TGCGCCAGCAGCTTGGTTAGCGGGCAAAACACAGATACGCAGTATTTT.

The rearrangement joins TRBV5-6 to TRBJ2-7; 10 nucleotides agree with TRBD1. V shed 0 bases and J 6 bases; nucleotides not matched to a gene: 3. The CDR3 has 14 amino acids. Germline V lookup: CDR1 SGHDT, CDR2 YYEEEE. CDR3 DNA sequence: TGTGCCAGCAGCTTGGGGGACAGGGGCCTCGAGCAGTACTTC. This codes for CASSLGDRGLEQYF.

This chain joins TRBV5-4 and TRBJ2-5, with D perhaps TRBD2 (7 bases). CDR3 length: 15 amino acids. With 4 bases removed from V and 5 bases from J, the gap between germline ends came to 18 bases. Germline loops: CDR1 SGHNT, CDR2 YYREEE (reference sequence). The CDR3 loop is CASSLVGGAEETQYF. DNA for the CDR3: TGTGCCAGCAGCCTAGTAGGGGGGGCGGAGGAGACCCAGTACTTC. Drawing the rest from reference TRBV5-4 and TRBJ2-5, the complete variable domain is ETGVTQSPTHLIKTRGQQVTLRCSSQSGHNTVSWYQQALGQGPQFIFQYYREEENGRGNFPPRFSGLQFPNYSSELNVNALELDDSALYLCASSLVGGAEETQYFGPGTRLLVL.

The chain couples TRBV5-1 to TRBJ1-1; D is unresolved. The CDR3 has 16 residues. The V end lost 4 bases, the J end lost 4 bases, and 20 bases lay between the germline ends. CDR1 SGHRS and CDR2 YFSETQ come from the germline V gene. CDR3 protein: CASSPSSAGISTEAFF. As DNA, the CDR3 is TGCGCCAGCAGCCCATCATCTGCGGGGATATCCACTGAAGCTTTCTTT.

In its sample, this clone was seen once. This chain joins TRBV4-3 and TRBJ2-5, with 10 nucleotides matching TRBD2. The V segment lost 4 bases and the J segment 2 bases; nucleotides outside the gene matches: 4. CDR1 is LGHNA and CDR2 is YSLEER in the germline V gene. The CDR3 sequence is 15 residues long. Written as DNA, the CDR3 is TGCGCCAGCAGCCCTGGGACTAGCGTACAAGAGACCCAGTACTTC. Translating it yields CASSPGTSVQETQYF.

This sequence joins TRBV7-9 and TRBJ2-7; 9 bases align to TRBD2. CDR1 SEHNR and CDR2 FQNEAQ come from the germline V gene (reference sequence). V shed 5 bases, J shed 3 bases, and the junction held 2 bases outside the gene matches. The CDR3 consists of 13 residues. CDR3 coding DNA: TGTGCCAGCAGCGATAGCGGGAGCTACGAGCAGTACTTC. Protein sequence: CASSDSGSYEQYF.

This rearrangement joins TRBV11-2 to TRBJ2-1; the D gene is possibly TRBD1 (6 bases). The germline V gene has CDR1 SGHAT and CDR2 FQNNGV. CDR3 size: 15 residues. V shed 0 bases and J shed 4 bases, with 10 bases lying between them. The CDR3 reads CASSLDPGQYNEQFF. CDR3 nucleotides: TGTGCCAGCAGCTTAGATCCCGGACAGTACAATGAGCAGTTCTTC. Together with reference TRBV11-2 and TRBJ2-1, the CDR3 gives the full variable domain: EAGVAQSPRYKIIEKRQSVAFWCNPISGHATLYWYQQILGQGPKLLIQFQNNGVVDDSQLPKDRFSAERLKGVDSTLKIQPAKLEDSAVYLCASSLDPGQYNEQFFGPGTRLTVL.

The count of this clone is one. At the DNA level, this CDR3 is encoded by other sequences in the same sample as well. This chain uses TRBV5-1 with TRBJ2-7, with 9 nucleotides matching TRBD1. The germline V gene encodes CDR1 SGHRS and CDR2 YFSETQ. The CDR3 length is 14 residues. V lost 0 bases and J lost 5; bases outside the gene matches: 3. This chain's CDR3 is CASSLVGTGNEQYF. In nucleotides, the CDR3 is TGCGCCAGCAGCTTGGTGGGGACAGGGAACGAGCAGTACTTC. Based on the CDR3 plus reference TRBV5-1 and TRBJ2-7, the full variable domain is KAGVTQTPRYLIKTRGQQVTLSCSPISGHRSVSWYQQTPGQGLQFLFEYFSETQRNKGNFPGRFSGRQFSNSRSEMNVSTLELGDSALYLCASSLVGTGNEQYFGPGTRLTVT.

With regard to this clone: The same CDR3 also results from other DNA sequences found in this sample. This rearrangement joins TRBV18 to TRBJ2-5; no firm D call. CDR1 KGHSH and CDR2 LQKENI come from the germline V gene. Trimming shortened V by 0 bases and J by 5 bases, and 4 bases separated the two germline ends. CDR3 length: 12 amino acids. For the CDR3, the DNA is TGTGCCAGCTCACCACCTGGGGAGACCCAGTACTTC. Encoded protein: CASSPPGETQYF.

V gene TRBV19 combines with J gene TRBJ2-2, with TRBD1 matching over 8 bases. J gave up 4 bases and V 8 bases, and 6 bases lay outside the gene matches. The CDR3 has 14 amino acids. Germline V CDR1 and CDR2: LNHDA, SQIVND (reference sequence). The DNA for the CDR3 is TGTGCCAGTCAGGGGGCGCGTGGCACCGGGGAGCTGTTTTTT. Translated, it gives CASQGARGTGELFF.

V usage is TRBV30 and J usage is TRBJ1-2, with a weak D call TRBD1 (5 bases). Germline V CDR1 and CDR2: GTSNPN, SVGIG (reference sequence). Trimming left V 3 bases short and J 4 bases short, with 18 bases between. The CDR3 length is 15 residues. In nucleotides, the CDR3 is TGTGCCTGGAGCCGACACTCTGGGGACCTCTATGGCTACACCTTC. Its protein is CAWSRHSGDLYGYTF.

The V gene is TRBV9, the J gene TRBJ2-1; tentatively, D is TRBD1 or TRBD2 (5 bases each). This CDR3 comprises 16 residues. V was clipped by 0 bases and J by 4 bases, with 14 bases between them. Germline lookup yields CDR1 SGDLS and CDR2 YYNGEE. CDR3 residues: CASSVASGPMYNEQFF. The CDR3 DNA is TGTGCCAGCAGCGTAGCTTCGGGACCTATGTACAATGAGCAGTTCTTC.

The chain links TRBV6-6 to TRBJ1-1, with D maybe TRBD1 (5 bases). CDR3 length: 14 residues. V lost 0 bases and J lost 8, with 13 bases in between. Germline CDR1 reads MNHNY; CDR2 reads SVGAGI (reference sequence). The CDR3, as DNA: TGTGCCAGCAGTTACTCGCGGGGGACCATCGAAGCTTTCTTT. It is translated as CASSYSRGTIEAFF.

This chain uses TRBV2 with TRBJ2-3, with 9 bases aligning to TRBD1. This CDR3 region has 12 residues. Germline V gene lookup returns CDR1 SNHLY and CDR2 FYNNEI. V gave up 8 bases and J gave up 4 bases; unmatched junction bases: 1. CDR3 loop: CASWTGADTQYF. The CDR3 nucleotides are TGTGCCAGCTGGACAGGGGCAGATACGCAGTATTTT.

The V and J genes are TRBV5-4 and TRBJ2-3, with 10 bases fitting TRBD2. The V and J ends lost 2 bases and 4 bases, in that order; junction bases with no gene match: 4. The CDR3 is made up of 15 amino acids. CDR1 is SGHNT and CDR2 is YYREEE in the germline V gene (reference sequence). The CDR3 protein is CASSFLAGEADTQYF. In nucleotides, the CDR3 is TGTGCCAGCAGCTTCCTAGCGGGAGAGGCAGATACGCAGTATTTT.

This chain links TRBV10-3 with TRBJ2-7; D possibly matches TRBD1 or TRBD2 (5 bases each). This CDR3 contains 14 residues. Germline V gives CDR1 ENHRY, CDR2 SYGVKD. The V end was cut by 6 bases, the J end by 7 bases, with 19 bases between. The DNA of the CDR3 is TGTGCCATCAGCGGGCAGGGAGTTCTGGGTGAGCAGTACTTC. This encodes CAISGQGVLGEQYF.

Only one count was recorded for this clone. The V gene is TRBV7-9, the J gene TRBJ1-2; D is possibly TRBD1 (5 bases). Per the germline V gene, CDR1 is SEHNR and CDR2 is FQNEAQ (reference sequence). Trimming cost V 5 bases and J 12 bases, with 16 bases left between them. The length of the CDR3 is 12 residues. CDR3: CASSAQGLKNTF. Here the CDR3 DNA reads TGTGCCAGCAGCGCTCAGGGCCTAAAAAACACCTTC.

The chain is built from TRBV5-8 and TRBJ2-3; TRBD1 matches 10 bases. This CDR3 contains 17 residues. The trim removed 0 bases at V and 4 bases at J, leaving 8 bases unmatched. Per germline, CDR1 SGHTS and CDR2 YDEGEE. For the CDR3, the DNA is TGTGCCAGCAGCTTGGACATTACCGGGACAGGGGCAGATACGCAGTATTTT. Encoded protein: CASSLDITGTGADTQYF.

The chain joins TRBV7-2 to TRBJ2-7, with 7 bases matching TRBD2. The V and J ends lost 2 bases and 0 bases, in that order; junction bases with no gene match: 7. The CDR3 covers 16 residues. Germline V gives CDR1 SGHTA, CDR2 FQGNSA. The CDR3 loop reads CASSLSSSGSSYEQYF. The CDR3 DNA reads TGTGCCAGCAGCTTATCGTCTAGCGGCAGCTCCTACGAGCAGTACTTC.

The chain recombines TRBV4-3 with TRBJ2-7; TRBD1 aligns across 8 bases. Germline V gene lookup returns CDR1 LGHNA and CDR2 YSLEER. The CDR3 contains 15 residues. V lost 4 bases and J lost 2; bases outside the gene matches: 7. This CDR3 reads CASSRGTGSAYEQYF. DNA of the CDR3: TGCGCCAGCAGCCGAGGGACAGGTTCAGCCTACGAGCAGTACTTC.

This rearrangement joins TRBV5-1 to TRBJ1-1; D is unresolved. The germline V and J ends were trimmed by 0 bases and 1 base, with 10 bases remaining between them. The CDR3 loop spans 15 amino acids. Germline V gene lookup returns CDR1 SGHRS and CDR2 YFSETQ. The CDR3 loop is CASSLVGQPNTEAFF. The CDR3 coding sequence is TGCGCCAGCAGCTTGGTAGGGCAGCCGAACACTGAAGCTTTCTTT.

V is TRBV5-1 and J is TRBJ2-7, with D unclear. The CDR3 length is 11 residues. V was pared by 1 base and J by 5 bases, with 4 bases between. Germline V gene lookup returns CDR1 SGHRS and CDR2 YFSETQ. The CDR3 region has the DNA TGCGCCAGCAGCTTGAACCACGAGCAGTACTTC. Translation gives CASSLNHEQYF.

This clone appeared once. The J gene is TRBJ2-3, the V gene TRBV9, with TRBD2 matching over 13 bases. V lost 3 bases, J lost 6 bases, and 7 bases stayed unmatched. Germline V gene sequence: CDR1 SGDLS, CDR2 YYNGEE. CDR3 size: 16 residues. The CDR3 DNA is TGTGCCAGCAGCGCCGTACTAGCGGGGGGGCCGGATACGCAGTATTTT. This sequence encodes CASSAVLAGGPDTQYF.

The V gene is TRBV5-4, the J gene TRBJ2-2; D is unclear. Germline V CDR1 and CDR2: SGHNT, YYREEE (reference sequence). Trimming pared 4 bases from V and 4 bases from J, leaving 11 bases between. The CDR3 has 14 residues. The CDR3 DNA follows: TGTGCCAGCAGCGAAGGATGGGCCACCGGGGAGCTGTTTTTT. This gives the protein CASSEGWATGELFF.

The chain combines TRBV11-2 with TRBJ1-2, with TRBD1 matching over 9 bases. Unmatched junction bases numbered 2, after V lost 2 bases and J lost 1 base. CDR3 length: 15 amino acids. CDR1 and CDR2 from the germline V gene are SGHAT and FQNNGV. DNA for the CDR3: TGTGCCAGCAGCTTAACAGGGGGCTTTAACTATGGCTACACCTTC. Its protein product is CASSLTGGFNYGYTF.

The chain is built from TRBV10-2 and TRBJ2-7; 8 nucleotides match TRBD2. CDR1 and CDR2 (germline): WSHSY, SAAADI. The CDR3 spans 16 residues. Trimming removed 5 bases from V and 0 bases from J; junction bases left unmatched: 9. The chain's CDR3 is CASSPSGLDLSYEQYF. The CDR3 coding sequence is TGCGCCAGCAGTCCTAGCGGGCTTGATCTCTCCTACGAGCAGTACTTC.

This clone was seen only once. The sample contains more than one DNA sequence encoding this CDR3. The V call is TRBV19, the J call TRBJ2-3; no definite D call. The CDR3 totals 12 residues. Germline CDR1 is LNHDA and CDR2 is SQIVND (reference sequence). Deletions cut 4 bases from V and 2 bases from J, with 4 bases between. For the CDR3, the DNA is TGTGCCAGTAGTACCCTCACAGATACGCAGTATTTT. Protein product: CASSTLTDTQYF.

The chain couples TRBV15 to TRBJ1-3; no clear D gene. This CDR3 has 17 residues. Trimming took off 4 bases at V and 4 bases at J, with 20 bases between the two ends. Germline CDR1 and CDR2: LNHNV and YYDKDF (reference sequence). CDR3 amino acids: CATSTTEGSLSGNTIYF. CDR3 nucleotides: TGTGCCACCAGCACCACGGAGGGATCTCTTTCCGGAAACACCATATATTTT.

V gene TRBV28 combines with J gene TRBJ1-5; the D is unclear. With 2 bases removed from V and 7 bases from J, the gap between germline ends came to 21 bases. CDR1 and CDR2 from the germline V gene are MDHEN and SYDVKM. This CDR3 comprises 17 residues. The CDR3 DNA is TGTGCCAGCAGTTTAGTGGGGAGGCGGCGGTTGGGACAGCCCCAGCATTTT. It encodes CASSLVGRRRLGQPQHF.

V and J are TRBV6-5 and TRBJ2-7; D uncertain. From germline, CDR1 is MNHEY and CDR2 SVGAGI. The CDR3 consists of 15 residues. The V end lost 3 bases, the J end lost 0 bases, and 12 bases lay between the germline ends. The CDR3 DNA follows: TGTGCCAGCAGTTATGGCGGTGACAACTCCTACGAGCAGTACTTC. It is translated as CASSYGGDNSYEQYF.